The 32 T cell receptor beta chains in this list originate from one sample, sequenced in a study of blood T cells in healthy people across ages. Through a sample-barcoded 5' primer and a J-beta primer mix, a second PCR was run for 7 to 11 cycles. One entry per CDR3 protein, called by TCRdb with MiXCR from the 5' RACE reads. This sample yields roughly 1 million distinct CDR3 sequences, of which almost 25% are seen a single time; about 0.69% belongs to the top ten. These same records also appear under a second study, on T cells of mothers and their children.

The sequencing input was blood. Receptors originate from a girl aged 2 to 10 in good health.

This clonotype was counted only a few times. Because the CDR3 is missing its conserved closing phenylalanine or tryptophan, this is likely a read error. CDR3 nucleotide sequence: TGCGCCAGCAGCCGCCCGGGACTAGCGGGGAGAGGTAGCACAGATACGCAGTATCTT. It encodes CASSRPGLAGRGSTDTQYL. The rearrangement joins TRBV4-1 to TRBJ2-3, with TRBD2 matching over 13 bases. The CDR3 length is 19 residues. Germline V gene lookup returns CDR1 MGHRA and CDR2 YSYEKL. With 4 bases clipped from V and 0 bases from J, the junction kept 10 bases outside the gene matches.

This clonotype appeared a few times. The chain has TRBV3-1 and TRBJ1-6; TRBD1 matches 8 bases. This CDR3 is built from 15 residues. With 4 bases clipped from V and 3 bases from J, the junction kept 2 bases outside the gene matches. From germline, CDR1 is LGHDT and CDR2 YNNKEL (reference sequence). The CDR3 loop reads CASSLQGDYNSPLHF. The CDR3 region has the DNA TGTGCCAGCAGCCTACAGGGGGACTATAATTCACCCCTCCACTTT.

This clonotype was seen a handful of times. This chain links TRBV7-2 with TRBJ1-1, with a possible D match to TRBD1 (5 bases). The CDR3 extends over 13 amino acids. V gave up 5 bases and J gave up 4 bases, with 11 bases separating them. Germline V lookup: CDR1 SGHTA, CDR2 FQGNSA. CDR3 in amino acids: CASSPPTVTEAFF. Here the CDR3 DNA reads TGTGCCAGCAGCCCACCGACAGTCACTGAAGCTTTCTTT. Together with reference TRBV7-2 and TRBJ1-1, the CDR3 gives the full variable domain: GAGVSQSPSNKVTEKGKDVELRCDPISGHTALYWYRQSLGQGLEFLIYFQGNSAPDKSGLPSDRFSAERTGGSVSTLTIQRTQQEDSAVYLCASSPPTVTEAFFGQGTRLTVV.

This clonotype showed up just a few times. V is TRBV12-3 or TRBV12-4 and J is TRBJ1-1; D is ambiguous. CDR3 size: 12 residues. V lost 5 bases and J 3 bases, leaving 7 bases between the germline ends. In DNA, the CDR3 is TGTGCCAGCAGTCATGCACACACTGAAGCTTTCTTT. Its protein product is CASSHAHTEAFF.

This clonotype occurred a few times. V is TRBV14 and J is TRBJ2-3; D remains ambiguous. Looked up from germline, CDR1 is SGHDN and CDR2 is FVKESK. V dropped 3 bases and J dropped 4 bases, with 11 bases sitting between them. The CDR3 is made up of 14 amino acids. For the CDR3, the DNA is TGTGCCAGCAGCCAGGTTGGCATCCCAGATACGCAGTATTTT. It yields the protein CASSQVGIPDTQYF.

The chain is built from TRBV6-4 and TRBJ2-2; TRBD2 agrees at 7 bases. V lost 2 bases to trimming and J lost 3 bases; unmatched junction nucleotides: 0. Germline assignment: CDR1 MRHNA and CDR2 SNTAGT. The length of the CDR3 is 14 residues. Here the CDR3 DNA reads TGTGCCAGCAGTGACGGGGGGGACACCGGGGAGCTGTTTTTT. Its translation: CASSDGGDTGELFF.

The chain recombines TRBV7-2 with TRBJ1-4, with a possible D match to TRBD1 (5 bases). Germline CDR1 and CDR2: SGHTA and FQGNSA. This CDR3 is built from 16 residues. The ends were cut back, 1 base at V and 8 bases at J, with 17 bases in the middle. The CDR3 loop is CASSLEVRGPREKLFF. In DNA form, the CDR3 reads TGTGCCAGCAGCTTAGAAGTACGGGGCCCCAGGGAAAAACTGTTTTTT.

This chain connects TRBV5-4 to TRBJ2-5; D may correspond to TRBD1 or TRBD2 (7 bases each). Germline CDR1 SGHNT, CDR2 YYREEE (reference sequence). This CDR3 contains 14 residues. With 3 bases removed from V and 5 bases from J, the gap between germline ends came to 14 bases. The CDR3 nucleotides read TGTGCCAGCAGCTCCCAGGGGGGGCACGAGACCCAGTACTTC. This codes for CASSSQGGHETQYF.

This clonotype showed up just a few times. V is TRBV12-3 or TRBV12-4 and J is TRBJ2-5, with a weak D call TRBD2 (5 bases). Trimming shortened V by 6 bases and J by 0 bases, and 14 bases separated the two germline ends. This CDR3 contains 15 residues. CDR3 sequence reads: CASSWERSYQETQYF. Written as DNA, the CDR3 is TGTGCCAGCAGCTGGGAGAGGTCGTACCAAGAGACCCAGTACTTC.

This clonotype was detected a few times. The chain links TRBV11-2 to TRBJ2-3; D remains unclear. The CDR3 has 13 residues. Trimming cost V 1 base and J 5 bases, with 7 bases left between them. In germline, CDR1 is SGHAT, CDR2 FQNNGV. The CDR3 DNA follows: TGTGCCAGCAGCTTAGTTTGGGGAGATACGCAGTATTTT. Protein sequence: CASSLVWGDTQYF.

The chain is built from TRBV18 and TRBJ2-2; D may be TRBD1 (5 bases). The germline CDR1 and CDR2 sequences are KGHSH and LQKENI. The CDR3 loop spans 16 amino acids. V was shortened by 0 bases and J by 4 bases, with 12 bases between the two germline ends. CDR3 loop: CASSPPTAHTTGELFF. The CDR3 DNA reads as TGTGCCAGCTCACCACCGACAGCCCATACCACCGGGGAGCTGTTTTTT. Supplemented by reference TRBV18 and TRBJ2-2, the full variable domain reads NAGVMQNPRHLVRRRGQEARLRCSPMKGHSHVYWYRQLPEEGLKFMVYLQKENIIDESGMPKERFSAEFPKEGPSILRIQQVVRGDSAAYFCASSPPTAHTTGELFFGEGSRLTVL.

The chain recombines TRBV20-1 with TRBJ2-1; D is uncertain. V was cut by 2 bases and J by 8 bases, with 16 bases left in between. CDR1 is DFQATT, CDR2 SNEGSKA, per germline (reference sequence). The CDR3 is 14 amino acids. The CDR3 here is CSARILGGVDEQFF. As DNA, the CDR3 is TGCAGTGCTAGAATTCTAGGTGGAGTGGATGAGCAGTTCTTC.

DNA of the CDR3: TGTGCCAGCAGTGATAACAGGGGTCTAAATGAAAAACTGTTTTTT. It yields the protein CASSDNRGLNEKLFF. V usage is TRBV28 and J usage is TRBJ1-4, with 7 bases matching TRBD1. From germline, CDR1 is MDHEN and CDR2 SYDVKM. Losses at the gene ends were 5 bases for V and 5 bases for J; bases not matched to a gene: 8. The CDR3 sequence is 15 residues long.

The rearrangement joins TRBV27 to TRBJ1-4; D call uncertain. The CDR3 has 13 amino acids. V shed 2 bases and J shed 8 bases, with 9 bases lying between them. The germline V gene has CDR1 MNHEY and CDR2 SMNVEV (reference sequence). The CDR3: CASSLIAEEKLFF. The CDR3 region has the DNA TGTGCCAGCAGTTTAATTGCAGAAGAAAAACTGTTTTTT.

The V call is TRBV12-3 or TRBV12-4, the J call TRBJ2-4, with 10 nucleotides matching TRBD1. The CDR3 has 16 amino acids. V shed 2 bases, J shed 7 bases, and the junction held 8 bases outside the gene matches. DNA for the CDR3: TGTGCCAGCAGTTTACTTAGGGACAGGGGAAGGAACATTCAGTACTTC. Translation gives CASSLLRDRGRNIQYF.

This clonotype has a handful of counts. The chain combines TRBV6-1 with TRBJ2-4, with D tentatively TRBD1 or TRBD2 (6 bases each). The germline V and J ends were trimmed by 10 bases and 1 base, with 17 bases remaining between them. The CDR3 spans 15 residues. Germline CDR1 and CDR2: MNHNS and SASEGT. CDR3 nucleotide sequence: TGTGCCACCACAAGGGGGGCGAGGGCCAAAAACATTCAGTACTTC. Translation gives CATTRGARAKNIQYF.

This sequence joins TRBV18 and TRBJ1-1, with D uncertain. Germline assignment: CDR1 KGHSH and CDR2 LQKENI. The CDR3 sequence is 14 residues long. V was cut by 2 bases and J by 1 base, with 8 bases left in between. CDR3: CASSPGSKNTEAFF. DNA for the CDR3: TGTGCCAGCTCACCAGGCAGCAAGAACACTGAAGCTTTCTTT.

A word on this clonotype: It may be a read error: a sequence one base away is much more abundant. The CDR3 reads CASSSQVGYGVNEQYF. Written as DNA, the CDR3 is TGTGCCAGCAGCTCCCAGGTTGGATACGGCGTAAACGAGCAGTACTTC. The J gene is TRBJ2-5, the V gene TRBV7-9; no reliable D call. The DNA end favors TRBJ2-7, so the J call may be wrong. Germline V gives CDR1 SEHNR, CDR2 FQNEAQ (reference sequence). The CDR3 spans 16 residues.

This clonotype was counted only a few times. V and J are TRBV15 and TRBJ2-5; TRBD1 matches at 8 bases. J was trimmed by 4 bases and V by 8 bases; bases with no gene match: 3. Germline V gene data show CDR1 as LNHNV and CDR2 as YYDKDF (reference sequence). The CDR3 is made up of 12 amino acids. The CDR3 DNA is TGTGCCACCGGACAGGGAGGAGAGACCCAGTACTTC. Protein: CATGQGGETQYF.

This clonotype was counted between two and nine times. The V and J genes are TRBV5-1 and TRBJ2-5; weak D call: TRBD2 (5 bases). The J call may be wrong; the DNA end is better matched by TRBJ2-1. Germline-derived CDR1 and CDR2 are SGHRS and YFSETQ. The CDR3 extends over 13 amino acids. The CDR3 nucleotides read TGCGCCAGCAGGGACTTACAATACAATGAGCAGTTCTTC. Its protein product is CASRDLQYNEQFF.

V and J are TRBV27 and TRBJ2-7; D remains unclear. Germline CDR1 reads MNHEY; CDR2 reads SMNVEV (reference sequence). The V end lost 1 base, the J end lost 0 bases, and 13 bases lay between the germline ends. CDR3 length: 16 amino acids. The CDR3, as DNA: TGTGCCAGCAGTTTATTGTCCAGCCTCCTCTCCTACGAGCAGTACTTC. Translating it yields CASSLLSSLLSYEQYF.

The J gene is TRBJ2-3, the V gene TRBV6-5; TRBD2 aligns across 13 bases. J lost 9 bases, V lost 5 bases, and 2 bases had no gene match. The CDR3 consists of 13 residues. Germline V CDR1 and CDR2: MNHEY, SVGAGI. CDR3 bases: TGTGCCAGCAGTACGGGACTAGCGGGGACGCAGTATTTT. Amino acids: CASSTGLAGTQYF.

A note on this clonotype: At one of its ends the junction is not consistent with the germline gene, which may arise from a read error. The gene calls are TRBV7-7 and TRBJ2-1; TRBD2 agrees at 10 bases. In germline, CDR1 is SSHAT, CDR2 FNYEAQ (reference sequence). The CDR3 extends over 17 amino acids. The DNA for the CDR3 is TGTGCTAGCAGCCCCTCTCGGAGCGGGAGGGCTAGTAATGAGCAGTTCTTC. This translates into CASSPSRSGRASNEQFF.

The chain has TRBV10-3 and TRBJ2-7; D tentatively reads TRBD1 or TRBD2 (5 bases each). CDR1 is ENHRY, CDR2 SYGVKD, per germline. The CDR3 is 12 amino acids. V was cut by 8 bases and J by 5 bases, with 13 bases left in between. The CDR3: CAICEGLDEQYF. CDR3 DNA sequence: TGTGCCATCTGCGAGGGGTTGGACGAGCAGTACTTC.

The table lists this clonotype with a few counts. V and J are TRBV29-1 and TRBJ1-3, with 9 bases fitting TRBD1. This CDR3 comprises 15 residues. J lost 3 bases, V lost 3 bases, and 6 bases had no gene match. Germline V gene sequence: CDR1 SQVTM, CDR2 ANQGSEA. The CDR3 region is CSVEDRGLYGNTIYF. In nucleotides, the CDR3 is TGCAGCGTTGAGGACAGGGGACTTTATGGAAACACCATATATTTT.

This clonotype was counted between two and nine times. CDR3 nucleotides: TGTGCCATCAGTGAGGGCCCCCCTCCTGAAAAACTGTTTTTT. Its translation is CAISEGPPPEKLFF. The chain joins TRBV10-3 to TRBJ1-4; D is unclear. Between the trimmed V and J ends, which lost 2 bases and 7 bases, there was a span of 11 bases. Germline CDR1 is ENHRY and CDR2 is SYGVKD. This CDR3 is 14 amino acids long.

The chain has TRBV29-1 and TRBJ2-1, with 7 bases lining up with TRBD2. V shed 1 base and J 10 bases; nucleotides not matched to a gene: 10. The CDR3 is made up of 14 amino acids. The germline V gene has CDR1 SQVTM and CDR2 ANQGSEA. CDR3 coding DNA: TGCAGCGTTGAAGGTCTCGCGGGAGCAAGGGAGCAGTTCTTC. This encodes CSVEGLAGAREQFF.

The J gene is TRBJ2-5, the V gene TRBV6-2 or TRBV6-3, with 7 bases matching TRBD1. The CDR3 is 15 residues long. Losses at the gene ends were 5 bases for V and 5 bases for J; bases not matched to a gene: 11. Germline CDR1 is MNHEY and CDR2 is SVGEGT. CDR3 in DNA: TGTGCCAGCAGTAACGATCCGGGACAGTGGGAGACCCAGTACTTC. Translated, it gives CASSNDPGQWETQYF.

V gene TRBV7-2 combines with J gene TRBJ2-3; D is uncertain. The V and J ends lost 10 bases and 4 bases respectively, with 15 bases between them. This CDR3 has 13 amino acids. From germline, CDR1 is SGHTA and CDR2 FQGNSA. The DNA for the CDR3 is TGTGCCACAAGCTTAGGCGGAGCAGATACGCAGTATTTT. Protein: CATSLGGADTQYF.

About this clonotype itself: Sequence at one end of the junction differs from germline and may be a read error. The V and J genes are TRBV7-2 and TRBJ2-7; tentative D call: TRBD2 (5 bases). The CDR3 is 12 amino acids. Per germline, CDR1 SGHTA and CDR2 FQGNSA. This chain's CDR3 is CASSSPSWTWGF. The CDR3 region has the DNA TGTGCCAGCAGCTCGCCCAGTTGGACTTGGGGCTTC.

The CDR3 DNA reads TGCAGCGTTGCGGGGGTAATAAGTGACGTCCTGACTTTC. It is translated as CSVAGVISDVLTF. The rearrangement joins TRBV29-1 to TRBJ2-6; weak D call: TRBD2 (6 bases). This CDR3 has 13 amino acids. Germline CDR1 is SQVTM and CDR2 is ANQGSEA. Trimming removed 4 bases from V and 11 bases from J, with 15 bases in between. Using reference TRBV29-1 and TRBJ2-6 for the parts outside the CDR3, the full variable domain is SAVISQKPSRDICQRGTSLTIQCQVDSQVTMMFWYRQQPGQSLTLIATANQGSEATYESGFVIDKFPISRPNLTFSTLTVSNMSPEDSSIYLCSVAGVISDVLTFGAGSRLTVL.

As regards this clonotype: The junction departs from the called germline gene at one end, perhaps through a read error. This chain links TRBV7-9 with TRBJ1-5; D is ambiguous. The CDR3 totals 16 residues. CDR1 and CDR2 (germline): SEHNR, FQNEAQ (reference sequence). The CDR3 DNA reads TGTGCCAGCAGCTTAGTGGAGGGTGAGGGCAATCAGCCCCGGCATTTT. Translating it yields CASSLVEGEGNQPRHF.